This T cell receptor beta chain came from a study of blood T cell repertoires in COVID-19. This table comes from immunoSEQ multiplex PCR, and its TCRdb copy is limited to in-frame clones, with some not included. Counted here are 350,000 to 450,000 clones, about 89% occurring once; the ten biggest clones make up approximately 2.5%. Trimming removed 1 base from V and 0 bases from J, with 15 bases in between. Germline V gene lookup returns CDR1 KGHSH and CDR2 LQKENI. The length of the CDR3 is 18 residues. This clone has only one observation. The sequence was collected from a woman aged 60-70 years with COVID-19, enrolled during active disease. Sequencing input: peripheral blood. The chain has TRBV18 and TRBJ1-4, with D possibly being TRBD1 (6 bases). The CDR3 protein is CASSPLDSRRATNEKLFF. DNA of the CDR3: TGTGCCAGCTCACCACTGGACAGCCGAAGAGCAACTAATGAAAAACTGTTTTTT.